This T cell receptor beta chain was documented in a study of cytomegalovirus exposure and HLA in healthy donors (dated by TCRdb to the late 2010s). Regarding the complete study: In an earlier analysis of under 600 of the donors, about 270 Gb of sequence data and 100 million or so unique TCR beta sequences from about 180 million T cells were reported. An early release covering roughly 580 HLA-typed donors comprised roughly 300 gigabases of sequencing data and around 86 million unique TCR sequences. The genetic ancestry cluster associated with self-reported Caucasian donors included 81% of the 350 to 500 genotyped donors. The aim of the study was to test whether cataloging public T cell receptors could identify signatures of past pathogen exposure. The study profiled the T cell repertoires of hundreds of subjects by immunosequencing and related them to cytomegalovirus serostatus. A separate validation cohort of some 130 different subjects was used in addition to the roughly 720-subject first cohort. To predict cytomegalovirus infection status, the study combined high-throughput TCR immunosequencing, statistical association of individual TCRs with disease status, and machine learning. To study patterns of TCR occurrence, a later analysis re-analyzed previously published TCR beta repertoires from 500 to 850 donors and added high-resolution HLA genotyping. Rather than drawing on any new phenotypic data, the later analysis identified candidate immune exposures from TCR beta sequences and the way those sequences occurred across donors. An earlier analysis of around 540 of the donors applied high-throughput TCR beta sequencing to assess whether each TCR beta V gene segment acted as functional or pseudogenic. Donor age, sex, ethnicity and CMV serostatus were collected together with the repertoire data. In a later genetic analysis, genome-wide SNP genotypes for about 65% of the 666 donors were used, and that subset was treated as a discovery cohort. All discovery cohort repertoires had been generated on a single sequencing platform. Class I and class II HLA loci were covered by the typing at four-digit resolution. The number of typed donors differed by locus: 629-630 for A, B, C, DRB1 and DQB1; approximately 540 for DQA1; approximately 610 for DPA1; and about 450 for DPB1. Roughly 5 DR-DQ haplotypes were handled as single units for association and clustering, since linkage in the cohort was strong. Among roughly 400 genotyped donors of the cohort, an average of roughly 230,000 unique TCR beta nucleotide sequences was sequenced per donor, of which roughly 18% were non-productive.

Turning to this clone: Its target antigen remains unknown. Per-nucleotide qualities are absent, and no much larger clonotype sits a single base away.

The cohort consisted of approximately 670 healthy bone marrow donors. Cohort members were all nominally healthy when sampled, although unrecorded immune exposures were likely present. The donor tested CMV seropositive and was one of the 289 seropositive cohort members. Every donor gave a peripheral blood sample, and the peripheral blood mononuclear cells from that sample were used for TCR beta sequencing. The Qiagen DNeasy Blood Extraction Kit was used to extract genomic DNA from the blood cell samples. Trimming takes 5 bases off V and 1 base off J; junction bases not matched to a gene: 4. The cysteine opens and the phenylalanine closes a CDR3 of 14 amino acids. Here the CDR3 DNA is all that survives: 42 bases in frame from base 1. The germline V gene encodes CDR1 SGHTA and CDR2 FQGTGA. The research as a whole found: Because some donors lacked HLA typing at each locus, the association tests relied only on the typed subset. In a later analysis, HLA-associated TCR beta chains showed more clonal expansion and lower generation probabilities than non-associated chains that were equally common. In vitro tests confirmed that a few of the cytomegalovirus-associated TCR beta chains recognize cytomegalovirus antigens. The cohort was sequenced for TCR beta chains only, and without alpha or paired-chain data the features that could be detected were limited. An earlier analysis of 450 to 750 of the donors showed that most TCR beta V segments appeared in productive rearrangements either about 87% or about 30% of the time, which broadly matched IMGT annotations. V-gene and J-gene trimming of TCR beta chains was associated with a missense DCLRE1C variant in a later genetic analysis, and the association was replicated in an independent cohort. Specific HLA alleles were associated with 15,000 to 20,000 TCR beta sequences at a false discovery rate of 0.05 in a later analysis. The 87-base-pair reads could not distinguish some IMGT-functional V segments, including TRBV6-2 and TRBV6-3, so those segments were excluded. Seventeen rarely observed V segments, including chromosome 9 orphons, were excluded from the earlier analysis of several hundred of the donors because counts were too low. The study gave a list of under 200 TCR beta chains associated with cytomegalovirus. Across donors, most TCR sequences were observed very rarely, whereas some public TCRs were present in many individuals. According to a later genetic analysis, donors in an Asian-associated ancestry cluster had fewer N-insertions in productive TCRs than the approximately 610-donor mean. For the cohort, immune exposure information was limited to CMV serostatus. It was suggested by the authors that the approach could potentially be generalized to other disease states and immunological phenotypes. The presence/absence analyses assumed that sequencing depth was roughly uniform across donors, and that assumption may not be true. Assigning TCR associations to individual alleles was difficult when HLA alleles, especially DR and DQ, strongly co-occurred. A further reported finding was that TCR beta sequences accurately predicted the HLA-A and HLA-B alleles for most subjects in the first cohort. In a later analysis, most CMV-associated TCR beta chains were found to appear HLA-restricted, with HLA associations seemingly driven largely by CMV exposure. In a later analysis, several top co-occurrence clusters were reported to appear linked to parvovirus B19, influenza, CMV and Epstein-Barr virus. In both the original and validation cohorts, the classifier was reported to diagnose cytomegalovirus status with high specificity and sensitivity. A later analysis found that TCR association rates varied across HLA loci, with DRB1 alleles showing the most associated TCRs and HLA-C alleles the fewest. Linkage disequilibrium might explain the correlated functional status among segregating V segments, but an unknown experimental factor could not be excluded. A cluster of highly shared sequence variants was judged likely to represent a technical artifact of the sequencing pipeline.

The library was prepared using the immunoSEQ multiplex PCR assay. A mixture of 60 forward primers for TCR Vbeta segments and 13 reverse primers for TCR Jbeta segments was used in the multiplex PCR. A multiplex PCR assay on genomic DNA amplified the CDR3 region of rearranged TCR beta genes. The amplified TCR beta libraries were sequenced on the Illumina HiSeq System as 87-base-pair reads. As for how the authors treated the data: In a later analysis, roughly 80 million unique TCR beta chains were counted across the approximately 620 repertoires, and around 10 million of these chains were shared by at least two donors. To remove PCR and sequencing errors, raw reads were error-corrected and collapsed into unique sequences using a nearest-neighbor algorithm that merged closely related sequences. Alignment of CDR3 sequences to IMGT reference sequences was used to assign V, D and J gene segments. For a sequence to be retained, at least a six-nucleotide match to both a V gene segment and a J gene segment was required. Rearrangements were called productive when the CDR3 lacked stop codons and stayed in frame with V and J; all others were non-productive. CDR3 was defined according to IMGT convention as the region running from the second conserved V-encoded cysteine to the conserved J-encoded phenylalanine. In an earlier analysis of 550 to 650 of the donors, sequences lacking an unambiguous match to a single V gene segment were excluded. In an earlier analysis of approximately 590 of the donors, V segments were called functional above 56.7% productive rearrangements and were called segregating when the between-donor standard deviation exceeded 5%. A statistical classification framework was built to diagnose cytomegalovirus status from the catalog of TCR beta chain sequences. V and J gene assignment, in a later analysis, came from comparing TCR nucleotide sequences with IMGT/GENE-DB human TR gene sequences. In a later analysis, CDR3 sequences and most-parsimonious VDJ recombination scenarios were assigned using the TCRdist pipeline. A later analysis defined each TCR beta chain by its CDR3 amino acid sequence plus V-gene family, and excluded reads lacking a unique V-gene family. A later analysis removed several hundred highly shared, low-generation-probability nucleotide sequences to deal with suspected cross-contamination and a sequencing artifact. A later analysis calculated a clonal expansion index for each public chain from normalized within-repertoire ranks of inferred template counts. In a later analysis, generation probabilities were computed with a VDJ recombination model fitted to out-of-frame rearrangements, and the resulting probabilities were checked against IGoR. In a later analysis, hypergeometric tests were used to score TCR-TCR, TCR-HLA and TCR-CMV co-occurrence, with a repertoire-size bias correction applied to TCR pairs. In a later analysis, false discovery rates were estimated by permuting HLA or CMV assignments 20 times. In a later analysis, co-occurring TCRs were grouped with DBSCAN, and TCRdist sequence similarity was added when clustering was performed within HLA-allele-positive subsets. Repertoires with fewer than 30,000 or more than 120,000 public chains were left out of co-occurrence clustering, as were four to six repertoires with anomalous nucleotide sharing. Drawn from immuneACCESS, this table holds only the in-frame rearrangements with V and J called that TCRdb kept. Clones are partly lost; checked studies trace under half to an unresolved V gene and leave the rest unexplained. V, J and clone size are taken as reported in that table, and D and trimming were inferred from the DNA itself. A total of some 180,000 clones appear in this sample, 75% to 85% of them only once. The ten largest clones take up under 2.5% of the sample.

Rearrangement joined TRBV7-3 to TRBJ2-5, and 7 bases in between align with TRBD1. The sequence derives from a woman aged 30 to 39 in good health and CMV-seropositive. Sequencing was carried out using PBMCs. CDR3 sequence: CASSPGQTQETQYF. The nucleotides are TGTGCCAGCAGCCCGGGACAGACCCAAGAGACCCAGTACTTC.